The 19 T cell receptor beta chains reported below all come from one sample, sequenced in a study of CD8 T cells in Susac syndrome. Reverse transcription of roughly 0.5 to 1 ug RNA used random hexamers. TCRdb itself ran the immunoSEQ multiplex PCR reads through MiXCR, one entry per CDR3 protein. The sample records under 550,000 distinct CDR3 sequences, approximately 89% being singletons. The sequenced material came from CD8+ T cells from PBMCs. The source is a human donor with multiple sclerosis.

The chain carries TRBV27 and TRBJ1-1; TRBD1 matches 9 bases. J gave up 5 bases and V 5 bases, and 9 bases lay outside the gene matches. The CDR3 has 15 residues. From germline, CDR1 is MNHEY and CDR2 SMNVEV (reference sequence). CDR3 protein: CASSPVGQGGTEAFF. As DNA, the CDR3 is TGTGCCAGCAGTCCTGTGGGACAGGGTGGTACTGAAGCTTTCTTT.

The chain is built from TRBV7-9 and TRBJ2-3, with 8 nucleotides matching TRBD2. The V gene end was trimmed by 5 bases and the J gene end by 6 bases; junction bases not matched to a gene: 13. Germline CDR1 SEHNR, CDR2 FQNEAQ (reference sequence). The CDR3 consists of 16 residues. The CDR3 sequence is CASSPLVLAGSDTQYF. The DNA of the CDR3 is TGTGCCAGCAGCCCCCTGGTGCTAGCGGGTTCTGATACGCAGTATTTT.

The chain combines TRBV7-4 with TRBJ1-2; D unresolved. The CDR3 loop spans 14 amino acids. The ends were cut back, 10 bases at V and 2 bases at J, with 17 bases in the middle. Germline CDR1 is SGHVT and CDR2 is SQSDAQ. CDR3 coding DNA: TGTGCCACCCGCCGCCGACCGTCGAACTATGGCTACACCTTC. This translates into CATRRRPSNYGYTF.

The chain has TRBV12-3 or TRBV12-4 and TRBJ2-2, with D possibly matching TRBD1 (6 bases). The CDR3 sequence is 19 residues long. V lost 2 bases and J 2 bases, leaving 21 bases between the germline ends. CDR3 sequence reads: CASSLSGVVEQGNTGELFF. In DNA, the CDR3 is TGTGCCAGCAGTTTATCGGGTGTGGTGGAACAGGGTAACACCGGGGAGCTGTTTTTT.

Only one count was recorded for this clonotype. This rearrangement joins TRBV2 to TRBJ1-1; a weak D match, TRBD1 (6 bases). The CDR3 is made up of 17 amino acids. Germline V gives CDR1 SNHLY, CDR2 FYNNEI. V lost 2 bases, J lost 2 bases, and 18 bases lay in between. This CDR3 reads CASSEIPGGEDNTEAFF. In DNA form, the CDR3 reads TGTGCCAGCAGTGAAATCCCGGGGGGCGAGGATAACACTGAAGCTTTCTTT. The whole variable domain, remainder taken from reference TRBV2 and TRBJ1-1, is EPEVTQTPSHQVTQMGQEVILRCVPISNHLYFYWYRQILGQKVEFLVSFYNNEISEKSEIFDDQFSVERPDGSNFTLKIRSTKLEDSAMYFCASSEIPGGEDNTEAFFGQGTRLTVV.

The chain recombines TRBV20-1 with TRBJ2-7, with 7 bases aligning to TRBD1. The junction had 5 bases not matched to a gene; V was cut back by 0 bases and J by 0 bases. This CDR3 is 15 amino acids long. Germline V gene lookup returns CDR1 DFQATT and CDR2 SNEGSKA (reference sequence). CDR3 loop: CSARDIWDSSYEQYF. CDR3 nucleotides: TGCAGTGCTAGAGATATCTGGGACAGCTCCTACGAGCAGTACTTC.

CDR3 loop: CASSAGTGGPYGYTF. In nucleotides, the CDR3 is TGTGCCAGCAGCGCCGGGACAGGGGGCCCCTATGGCTACACCTTC. The V call is TRBV12-3 or TRBV12-4, the J call TRBJ1-2, with 12 bases fitting TRBD1. V lost 6 bases to trimming and J lost 4 bases; unmatched junction nucleotides: 6. The CDR3 covers 15 residues.

V and J are TRBV9 and TRBJ2-3; a weak D match, TRBD2 (5 bases). V was trimmed by 0 bases and J by 4 bases, leaving 6 bases between them. This CDR3 spans 13 amino acids. Germline V gene sequence: CDR1 SGDLS, CDR2 YYNGEE. As DNA, the CDR3 is TGTGCCAGCAGCGTAGCGAGGGCAGATACGCAGTATTTT. This gives the protein CASSVARADTQYF.

The rearrangement uses TRBV29-1 and TRBJ2-7; D is perhaps TRBD1 (5 bases). Germline lookup yields CDR1 SQVTM and CDR2 ANQGSEA. V shed 1 base and J shed 0 bases, with 13 bases lying between them. The CDR3 is 15 residues long. The CDR3 DNA reads TGCAGCGTTGAAGCAAGTGACAGAAGCTCCTACGAGCAGTACTTC. Protein sequence: CSVEASDRSSYEQYF.

The genes are TRBV2 and TRBJ1-1; TRBD1 is a possible D gene (6 bases). This CDR3 comprises 15 residues. V lost 3 bases and J lost 0, with 11 bases in between. Germline CDR1 SNHLY, CDR2 FYNNEI. The CDR3 loop reads CASSEGGLVNTEAFF. The CDR3 nucleotides read TGTGCCAGCAGTGAGGGGGGCTTAGTGAACACTGAAGCTTTCTTT.

The chain links TRBV11-2 to TRBJ1-4; D unclear. The CDR3 loop spans 17 amino acids. V was cut by 2 bases and J by 0 bases, with 13 bases left in between. From germline, CDR1 is SGHAT and CDR2 FQNNGV. CDR3 region: CASSLIPEAATNEKLFF. In DNA form, the CDR3 reads TGTGCCAGCAGCTTAATTCCGGAGGCAGCAACTAATGAAAAACTGTTTTTT.

V usage is TRBV5-6 and J usage is TRBJ2-1, with a tentative D call TRBD2 (6 bases). The CDR3 length is 15 residues. V was shortened by 0 bases and J by 2 bases, with 9 bases between the two germline ends. The V gene's germline CDR1 is SGHDT and CDR2 YYEEEE. The CDR3 coding sequence is TGTGCCAGCAGCTTGGGTGCGGGACCCTACAATGAGCAGTTCTTC. Translating it yields CASSLGAGPYNEQFF.

This clonotype has a single count. The genes are TRBV18 and TRBJ2-2; 7 bases map to TRBD1. CDR3 length: 15 residues. Germline V gene sequence: CDR1 KGHSH, CDR2 LQKENI. J was trimmed by 6 bases and V by 5 bases; bases with no gene match: 9. The DNA for the CDR3 is TGTGCCAGCTCATCCTGGGACAGTGACCCCGGGGAGCTGTTTTTT. It translates to CASSSWDSDPGELFF.

The chain has TRBV4-1 and TRBJ1-1; TRBD1 agrees at 9 bases. V gave up 5 bases and J gave up 5 bases; unmatched junction bases: 6. Germline assignment: CDR1 MGHRA and CDR2 YSYEKL. This CDR3 is 14 amino acids long. The CDR3 DNA sequence: TGCGCCAGCAGCGAGACAGGGGGGAAGACTGAAGCTTTCTTT. It yields the protein CASSETGGKTEAFF.

The chain is built from TRBV5-6 and TRBJ1-2, with D perhaps TRBD1 (5 bases). Germline V gene sequence: CDR1 SGHDT, CDR2 YYEEEE. The V gene lost 4 bases and the J gene lost 7 bases, with 14 bases spanning the gap. The CDR3 covers 13 residues. For the CDR3, the DNA is TGTGCCAGCAGCCCCGACAGAGGTTCTGGCTACACCTTC. Protein sequence: CASSPDRGSGYTF.

The genes are TRBV6-4 and TRBJ2-1; 11 bases map to TRBD2. V dropped 0 bases and J dropped 2; count of bases not matched to a gene: 0. The germline V gene encodes CDR1 MRHNA and CDR2 SNTAGT. The CDR3 spans 16 residues. The CDR3 DNA reads as TGTGCCAGCAGTGACTCTAGCGGGGGGGCCTACAATGAGCAGTTCTTC. Translating gives CASSDSSGGAYNEQFF.

The chain uses TRBV15 and TRBJ1-2; 8 bases map to TRBD1. Germline CDR1 is LNHNV and CDR2 is YYDKDF (reference sequence). The V segment lost 0 bases and the J segment 9 bases; nucleotides outside the gene matches: 9. This CDR3 contains 15 residues. The CDR3 sequence: CATSRDYGQGNCYTF. The DNA for the CDR3 is TGTGCCACCAGCAGAGATTATGGACAGGGAAACTGCTACACCTTC.

This clonotype showed up just a few times. The genes are TRBV19 and TRBJ2-4; TRBD1 matches 7 bases. Germline trimming cut 10 bases from V and 1 base from J; bases unmatched to any gene: 4. The CDR3 runs 13 residues. Germline CDR1 reads LNHDA; CDR2 reads SQIVND (reference sequence). CDR3 amino acids: CATRQGAKNIQYF. The CDR3 DNA reads as TGTGCCACGAGACAGGGCGCCAAAAACATTCAGTACTTC.

This clonotype was counted once. The V gene is TRBV5-4, the J gene TRBJ1-2; D is undetermined. The germline V and J ends were trimmed by 5 bases and 1 base, with 3 bases remaining between them. Germline lookup yields CDR1 SGHNT and CDR2 YYREEE (reference sequence). The CDR3 is 11 amino acids. CDR3 protein: CASRDNYGYTF. The CDR3 nucleotides are TGTGCCAGCAGGGATAACTATGGCTACACCTTC.